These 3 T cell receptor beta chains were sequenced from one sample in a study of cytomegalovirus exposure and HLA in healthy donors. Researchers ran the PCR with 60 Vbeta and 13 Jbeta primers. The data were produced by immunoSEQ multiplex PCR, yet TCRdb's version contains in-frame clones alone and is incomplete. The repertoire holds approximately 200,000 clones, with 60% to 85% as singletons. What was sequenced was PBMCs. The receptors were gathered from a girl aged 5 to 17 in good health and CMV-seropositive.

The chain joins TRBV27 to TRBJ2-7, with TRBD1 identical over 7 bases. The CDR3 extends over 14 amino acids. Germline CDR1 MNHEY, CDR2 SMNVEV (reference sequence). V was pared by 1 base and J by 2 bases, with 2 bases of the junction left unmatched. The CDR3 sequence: CASSLWQGAYEQYF. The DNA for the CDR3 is TGTGCCAGCAGTTTATGGCAGGGGGCCTACGAGCAGTACTTC.

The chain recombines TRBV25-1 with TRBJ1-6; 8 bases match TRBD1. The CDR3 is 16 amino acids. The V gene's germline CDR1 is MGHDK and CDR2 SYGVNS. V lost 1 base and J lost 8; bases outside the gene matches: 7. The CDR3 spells CASSEFPGQEDSPLHF. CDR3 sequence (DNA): TGTGCCAGCAGTGAATTCCCGGGACAGGAGGATTCACCCCTCCACTTT.

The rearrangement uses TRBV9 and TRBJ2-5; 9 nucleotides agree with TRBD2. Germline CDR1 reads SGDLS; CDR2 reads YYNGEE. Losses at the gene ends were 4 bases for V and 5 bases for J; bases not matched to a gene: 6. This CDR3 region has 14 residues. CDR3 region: CASSLSGGLETQYF. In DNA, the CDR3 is TGTGCCAGCAGCCTTAGCGGGGGACTGGAGACCCAGTACTTC.